In its sample, the clone carrying this T cell receptor beta chain was seen a few times. This sample was included in a study of molecular identifiers for immune sequencing clone quantification. In preparing bulk TCR libraries, previously described methods and listed TCR primers were used. Each CDR3 protein is one row after TCRdb ran MiXCR on the PCR reads. The sample has approximately 500,000 distinct CDR3 sequences; roughly 25% are singletons. What was sequenced was naive CD8+ T cells from blood, with Jurkat cell RNA spiked in. Subset in this sample: FACS-sorted CD8+CD4-CCR7+CD45RA+ naive T cells. The receptor was derived from a human donor in good health. Some libraries in this study had Jurkat cell RNA spiked in.

DNA for the CDR3: TGCAGTGCTAGAGGTGCGGGAGTGCAATACGAGCAGTACTTC. Translated, it gives CSARGAGVQYEQYF. The genes are TRBV20-1 and TRBJ2-7; 7 bases align to TRBD2. J lost 4 bases, V lost 1 base, and 7 bases had no gene match. Germline V CDR1 and CDR2: DFQATT, SNEGSKA (reference sequence). There are 14 residues in the CDR3.